What follows are 10 T cell receptor beta chains derived from one specimen sequenced in a study of blood T cells in healthy people across ages. A J-beta primer mix and a sample-barcoded 5' primer were used in a second PCR of roughly 7 to 12 cycles. TCRdb passed the 5' RACE reads through MiXCR, listing each CDR3 protein once. The sample yields about 670,000 distinct CDR3 sequences, 40% to 65% seen once. Sequenced input: blood. Every receptor here comes from a woman of 80 years or more in good health.

The chain combines TRBV14 with TRBJ2-1; unclear D gene. The CDR3 consists of 11 residues. Germline lookup yields CDR1 SGHDN and CDR2 FVKESK. V was clipped by 5 bases and J by 7 bases, with 6 bases between them. The CDR3 bases are TGTGCCAGCAGCAAACAGAATGAGCAGTTCTTC. Its protein product is CASSKQNEQFF.

The chain couples TRBV6-5 to TRBJ2-7; no reliable D call. CDR3 length equals 14 residues. Trimming shortened V by 3 bases and J by 1 base, and 10 bases separated the two germline ends. Per the germline V gene, CDR1 is MNHEY and CDR2 is SVGAGI. The CDR3 sequence is CASSYDSGSYEQYF. Written as DNA, the CDR3 is TGTGCCAGCAGTTATGACTCGGGTTCCTACGAGCAGTACTTC.

The DNA for the CDR3 is TGTGCCAGCAGTTACTCGCCAGGGGGAGAGACCCAGTACTTC. Its translation is CASSYSPGGETQYF. J is TRBJ2-7 and V is TRBV6-5, with 7 bases identical to TRBD1. The J call may be faulty, since TRBJ2-5 better matches the DNA end. The CDR3 loop spans 14 amino acids. CDR1 is MNHEY, CDR2 SVGAGI, per germline.

This clonotype has at least ten counts. This rearrangement joins TRBV28 to TRBJ1-5; D gene uncertain. V lost 2 bases, J lost 2 bases, and 4 bases lay in between. From germline, CDR1 is MDHEN and CDR2 SYDVKM. The CDR3 spans 13 residues. The CDR3 here is CASSLVGNQPQHF. In DNA form, the CDR3 reads TGTGCCAGCAGTTTAGTAGGCAATCAGCCCCAGCATTTT.

The V gene is TRBV28, the J gene TRBJ2-1, with D possibly called TRBD1 or TRBD2 (7 bases each). V gave up 2 bases and J gave up 1 base, with 15 bases separating them. The CDR3 runs 17 residues. CDR1 is MDHEN, CDR2 SYDVKM, per germline. CDR3 sequence: CASSLRGARGSYNEQFF. CDR3 bases: TGTGCCAGCAGTTTACGGGGGGCCAGGGGGTCCTACAATGAGCAGTTCTTC.

The V call is TRBV18, the J call TRBJ2-7, with TRBD2 matching 8 bases. Trimming cost V 6 bases and J 0 bases; bases outside gene matches: 4. This CDR3 is 14 amino acids long. Germline CDR1 and CDR2: KGHSH and LQKENI. The CDR3 spells CASSDSGSSYEQYF. The CDR3 bases are TGTGCCAGCTCGGACAGCGGGAGCTCCTACGAGCAGTACTTC.

The chain recombines TRBV28 with TRBJ1-6; D gene unclear. V was cut by 3 bases and J by 8 bases, with 11 bases left in between. The CDR3 runs to 14 residues. Germline lookup yields CDR1 MDHEN and CDR2 SYDVKM. The CDR3 loop is CASSFHPTDSPLHF. The CDR3, as DNA: TGTGCCAGCAGTTTCCATCCTACAGATTCACCCCTCCACTTT.

The gene calls are TRBV7-9 and TRBJ2-7, with 8 bases aligning to TRBD1. V shed 5 bases, J shed 0 bases, and the junction held 9 bases outside the gene matches. The length of the CDR3 is 16 residues. Germline V gene data show CDR1 as SEHNR and CDR2 as FQNEAQ (reference sequence). This CDR3 reads CASSPSGGYRSYEQYF. In DNA form, the CDR3 reads TGTGCCAGCAGCCCTTCAGGGGGCTACCGCTCCTACGAGCAGTACTTC.

Comments on this clonotype: A much more abundant neighbour one base away suggests this may be a read error. The V gene is TRBV7-3, the J gene TRBJ2-1; D gene uncertain. This CDR3 region has 15 residues. The germline V gene encodes CDR1 SGHTA and CDR2 FQGTGA. Trimming cost V 4 bases and J 4 bases, with 14 bases left between them. The CDR3 sequence is CASSSRQLPYNEQFF. In DNA form, the CDR3 reads TGTGCCAGCAGCTCCCGGCAACTCCCGTACAATGAGCAGTTCTTC.

This clonotype was seen many times. CDR3 protein: CASSDRGVGSDSPLHF. The CDR3 DNA is TGTGCCAGCAGCGACCGAGGGGTAGGGTCCGATTCACCCCTCCACTTT. The J gene is TRBJ1-6, the V gene TRBV7-3; tentative D call: TRBD1 (5 bases). Germline loops: CDR1 SGHTA, CDR2 FQGTGA. V shed 5 bases and J shed 8 bases, with 19 bases lying between them. The CDR3 length is 16 residues.